This TCR beta chain was captured in a study of T cell responses to AZD1222 COVID-19 vaccine. V was clipped by 6 bases and J by 6 bases; unmatched bases: 4. Germline CDR1 and CDR2: MNHEY and SVGAGI. The CDR3 contains 14 residues. The table came from immunoSEQ multiplex PCR; TCRdb's copy has only in-frame clones and leaves some out. The data show some 150,000 clones, approximately 88% seen once. This clone was observed a single time. Its antigen is unknown. Points from the study as a whole: Nearly half of spike-specific TCRs reportedly target variant regions that are unmutated in the B.1.351 and B.1.1.7 variants.

The sample consisted of peripheral blood, taken on day 0 of AZD1222 vaccination. This clonotype was sampled from an adult in good health. The V gene is TRBV6-5, the J gene TRBJ1-5; 11 bases are a match to TRBD1. CDR3 protein: CASRGQGAPQPQHF. The CDR3, as DNA: TGTGCCAGCAGAGGACAGGGGGCGCCTCAGCCCCAGCATTTT.